This TCR beta chain was captured by sequencing in a study of shared clonotypes between healthy human individuals. Looking at the study overall: The study used three CD4 naive, three CD4 memory, two CD8 naive and one CD8 memory plate per donor. Study observations and caveats: Among donors, sharing of clonotypes was expected to be affected by sequencing depth.

Each subset's genomic DNA was split evenly across several immunoSEQ plates. Profiling relied on immunoSEQ multiplex PCR, and the TCRdb table lists in-frame clones only, not all of them. Seen here are just over 2,000,000 clones, about 95% observed once, and the top ten hold approximately 1.2%. V dropped 4 bases and J dropped 6; count of bases not matched to a gene: 2. This CDR3 contains 13 residues. Germline lookup yields CDR1 KGHSH and CDR2 LQKENI. With regard to this clone: What it binds is unknown.

CD45RO-negative cells were positively selected for CCR7, leaving out terminally differentiated effector memory CD45RA+ cells. The sequence was obtained from a young man in good health. The genes are TRBV18 and TRBJ1-1; 10 bases are shared with TRBD1. Sample: naive CD8+ T cells sorted from blood. DNA of the CDR3: TGTGCCAGCTCACGGACAGGGGGGTCTGAAGCTTTCTTT. Its translation: CASSRTGGSEAFF.